Each of the 14 T cell receptor beta chains below was sequenced from the same sample in a study of blood T cells in healthy people across ages. It was with a sample-barcoded 5' primer and a J-beta primer mix that a second PCR of about 6 to 12 cycles was run. TCRdb analysed the 5' RACE reads with MiXCR anew, one entry per CDR3 protein. Here the sample spans 780,000 or so distinct CDR3 sequences, about 53% being singletons. Input material: blood. The source is an older man in good health.

This clonotype was seen more than once but under ten times. J is TRBJ1-1 and V is TRBV13; D might be TRBD1 (6 bases). The V gene's germline CDR1 is PRHDT and CDR2 FYEKMQ (reference sequence). Trimming took 8 bases from V and 2 from J, leaving 15 bases between them. The CDR3 extends over 14 amino acids. CDR3 residues: CASEMDRLNTEAFF. The CDR3 bases are TGTGCCAGCGAGATGGACAGACTAAACACTGAAGCTTTCTTT. Combining the CDR3 with reference TRBV13 and TRBJ1-1 gives the whole variable domain AAGVIQSPRHLIKEKRETATLKCYPIPRHDTVYWYQQGPGQDPQFLISFYEKMQSDKGSIPDRFSAQQFSDYHSELNMSSLELGDSALYFCASEMDRLNTEAFFGQGTRLTVV.

This rearrangement joins TRBV10-3 to TRBJ2-1; D is possibly TRBD2 (6 bases). Trimming stripped 6 bases from V and 4 bases from J, with 19 bases between. The germline CDR1 and CDR2 sequences are ENHRY and SYGVKD. There are 16 residues in the CDR3. The CDR3 sequence is CAIRELNSGPYNEQFF. CDR3 DNA: TGTGCCATCAGGGAGCTGAATAGCGGACCTTACAATGAGCAGTTCTTC.

The chain recombines TRBV20-1 with TRBJ1-2, with D possibly matching TRBD1 (5 bases). CDR1 and CDR2 from the germline V gene are DFQATT and SNEGSKA (reference sequence). The CDR3 spans 15 residues. V was pared by 5 bases and J by 0 bases, with 16 bases between. CDR3 sequence reads: CSAYSHRLANYGYTF. The CDR3, as DNA: TGCAGTGCTTATTCCCACAGGTTAGCTAACTATGGCTACACCTTC.

The rearrangement joins TRBV24-1 to TRBJ2-1; 7 bases are a match to TRBD2. Losses at the gene ends were 0 bases for V and 7 bases for J; bases not matched to a gene: 11. The germline CDR1 and CDR2 sequences are KGHDR and SFDVKD. The CDR3 is 17 amino acids. The CDR3 DNA reads TGTGCCACCAGTGATTTGGATCCGGGACTAAAAGGTAATGAGCAGTTCTTC. Translating it yields CATSDLDPGLKGNEQFF.

This clonotype has only one observation. The rearrangement uses TRBV24-1 and TRBJ2-1, with TRBD1 matching over 9 bases. The CDR3 loop spans 14 amino acids. The trim removed 7 bases at V and 7 bases at J, leaving 7 bases unmatched. Per germline, CDR1 KGHDR and CDR2 SFDVKD. CDR3 sequence reads: CATRAGTGRNEQFF. The CDR3 nucleotides are TGTGCCACCAGAGCCGGGACAGGGCGTAATGAGCAGTTCTTC.

This clonotype appeared a single time. The junction departs from germline at one end; a sequencing error may be responsible. This chain links TRBV10-3 with TRBJ2-1; TRBD2 might be the D (6 bases). The CDR3 is made up of 14 amino acids. The V gene's germline CDR1 is ENHRY and CDR2 SYGVKD. The CDR3 loop reads CAIMGGGSYSEQFF. DNA for the CDR3: TGTGCCATCATGGGTGGGGGGTCCTACAGTGAGCAGTTCTTC.

The V gene is TRBV29-1, the J gene TRBJ2-5; D gene unclear. This CDR3 has 13 residues. Germline V CDR1 and CDR2: SQVTM, ANQGSEA. The germline V and J ends were trimmed by 3 bases and 7 bases, with 15 bases remaining between them. CDR3 bases: TGCAGCGTTGATAAAGGTTCACCCGGGACCCAGTACTTC. Residues: CSVDKGSPGTQYF.

V and J are TRBV10-2 and TRBJ2-7; 13 positions match TRBD2. Per germline, CDR1 WSHSY and CDR2 SAAADI. Trimming at V came to 0 bases and at J to 2 bases, leaving 1 base not matched to a gene. This CDR3 has 16 amino acids. CDR3 sequence (DNA): TGCGCCAGCAGTGAGTCCGGACTAGCGGGGGCCTACGAGCAGTACTTC. As protein: CASSESGLAGAYEQYF.

This chain uses TRBV3-1 with TRBJ2-3, with 12 bases identical to TRBD2. The J segment lost 14 bases and the V segment lost 5 bases, leaving 23 bases of the junction unmatched. The CDR3 runs to 18 residues. The V gene's germline CDR1 is LGHDT and CDR2 YNNKEL (reference sequence). The CDR3 loop is CASSSYRGLAGGHRYAYF. For the CDR3, the DNA is TGTGCCAGCAGCTCATACAGAGGGCTAGCGGGAGGGCACAGATACGCGTATTTT.

The CDR3 DNA reads TGTGCCAGCAGTCCCGCCACGGGGTTCGGGAACACTGAAGCTTTCTTT. Translation gives CASSPATGFGNTEAFF. The rearrangement joins TRBV12-3 or TRBV12-4 to TRBJ1-1; no reliable D call. This CDR3 comprises 16 residues. Trimming removed 5 bases at V and 1 base at J, with 17 bases between.

V and J are TRBV5-1 and TRBJ2-1; TRBD1 agrees at 9 bases. V lost 0 bases, J lost 5 bases, and 3 bases stayed unmatched. This CDR3 contains 15 residues. Germline V gene lookup returns CDR1 SGHRS and CDR2 YFSETQ. This CDR3 reads CASSLDRGPNNEQFF. Written as DNA, the CDR3 is TGCGCCAGCAGCTTGGACAGGGGGCCTAACAATGAGCAGTTCTTC.

This clonotype came up once. V and J are TRBV14 and TRBJ2-3; possibly TRBD1 or TRBD2 for D (5 bases each). The CDR3 sequence is 17 residues long. CDR1 and CDR2 (germline): SGHDN, FVKESK. With 1 base removed from V and 6 bases from J, the gap between germline ends came to 20 bases. The CDR3 sequence: CASSQAVTGTPRDTQYF. The CDR3 DNA reads as TGTGCCAGCAGCCAAGCTGTGACCGGGACCCCGCGGGATACGCAGTATTTT.

The chain links TRBV11-3 to TRBJ2-6; tentatively, D is TRBD1 or TRBD2 (5 bases each). Trimming pared 0 bases from V and 2 bases from J, leaving 8 bases between. Germline values: CDR1 SGHNT, CDR2 YENEEA. The CDR3 spans 16 residues. CDR3: CASSLERGAGANVLTF. The DNA for the CDR3 is TGTGCCAGCAGCTTAGAACGGGGCGCTGGGGCCAACGTCCTGACTTTC. Together with reference TRBV11-3 and TRBJ2-6, the CDR3 gives the full variable domain: EAGVVQSPRYKIIEKKQPVAFWCNPISGHNTLYWYLQNLGQGPELLIRYENEEAVDDSQLPKDRFSAERLKGVDSTLKIQPAELGDSAVYLCASSLERGAGANVLTFGAGSRLTVL.

In this sample, this clonotype turned up a few times. The genes are TRBV18 and TRBJ2-5; the match to TRBD1 covers 7 bases. Germline CDR1 KGHSH, CDR2 LQKENI. This CDR3 is 16 amino acids long. Unmatched junction bases numbered 11, after V lost 2 bases and J lost 5 bases. The CDR3 protein is CASSPVPGQSSETQYF. The CDR3 coding sequence is TGTGCCAGCTCACCAGTGCCGGGACAGAGCTCGGAGACCCAGTACTTC.